This TCR beta chain is drawn from a study of cytomegalovirus exposure and HLA in healthy donors. Study-wide findings and caveats: An Asian-associated ancestry cluster reportedly showed fewer N-insertions than the approximately 700-donor mean in a later analysis. In a later analysis, the majority of CMV-associated beta chains seemingly showed HLA restriction.

As for this clone: Its antigen is still unknown.

It was with 60 Vbeta and 13 Jbeta primers that the PCR ran. Assay used: immunoSEQ multiplex PCR; TCRdb lists only in-frame clones, some missing. The sample lists under 200,000 clones; around three quarters were seen once. The trim removed 7 bases at V and 12 bases at J, leaving 15 bases unmatched. The V gene's germline CDR1 is SGHAT and CDR2 FQNNGV. The CDR3 totals 14 residues. Input material: PBMCs. The receptor was derived from a woman aged 25 to 39 in good health and CMV-seropositive. The rearrangement joins TRBV11-2 to TRBJ2-1; 7 bases match TRBD2. The CDR3 sequence: CASNRGLRNFVQFF. CDR3 DNA sequence: TGTGCCAGCAACCGGGGACTAAGGAATTTCGTGCAGTTCTTC.